The 26 T cell receptor beta chains below come from one sample, sequenced in a study of cytomegalovirus exposure and HLA in healthy donors. Researchers ran the PCR with 60 Vbeta and 13 Jbeta primers. Here immunoSEQ multiplex PCR was the method, and the copy in TCRdb shows in-frame clones only, minus some. The sample carries some 150,000 clones, 76% recorded once. Material: PBMCs. The origin of the receptors is a female donor in good health and CMV-seronegative.

This clone was counted between two and nine times. The chain employs TRBV7-9 and TRBJ1-2; D remains ambiguous. Germline V CDR1 and CDR2: SEHNR, FQNEAQ (reference sequence). The CDR3 is 16 amino acids. V lost 5 bases and J lost 0, with 16 bases in between. The CDR3 loop reads CASSLSTVVANYGYTF. DNA for the CDR3: TGTGCCAGCAGCCTTTCCACCGTGGTAGCTAACTATGGCTACACCTTC.

The gene calls are TRBV4-3 and TRBJ1-2; D possibly corresponds to TRBD1 (5 bases). With 1 base removed from V and 8 bases from J, the gap between germline ends came to 8 bases. The CDR3 is 12 residues long. Germline loops: CDR1 LGHNA, CDR2 YSLEER. The CDR3 DNA follows: TGCGCCAGCAGCCAAGGGGGCATCGGCTACACCTTC. Its protein product is CASSQGGIGYTF.

The rearrangement joins TRBV7-6 to TRBJ2-3; 11 nucleotides line up with TRBD2. Germline CDR1 and CDR2: SGHVS and FNYEAQ. This CDR3 has 15 amino acids. V trimming: 5 bases; J trimming: 6 bases; junction bases outside the gene matches: 7. CDR3 protein: CASSQTSGVIDTQYF. CDR3 nucleotides: TGTGCCAGCAGCCAGACTAGCGGGGTAATTGATACGCAGTATTTT.

This chain uses TRBV7-8 with TRBJ1-2, with D possibly TRBD1 on 5 matching bases. Germline-derived CDR1 and CDR2 are SGHVS and FQNEAQ. This CDR3 has 14 amino acids. Trimming removed 5 bases from V and 7 bases from J, with 17 bases in between. CDR3 in DNA: TGTGCCAGCAGCGACGCCGGGGGTCCTGTTGGCTACACCTTC. It is translated as CASSDAGGPVGYTF. Variable domain in full (rest from reference TRBV7-8 and TRBJ1-2): GAGVSQSPRYKVAKRGQDVALRCDPISGHVSLFWYQQALGQGPEFLTYFQNEAQLDKSGLPSDRFFAERPEGSVSTLKIQRTQQEDSAVYLCASSDAGGPVGYTFGSGTRLTVV.

The sample holds a few counts of this clone. The rearrangement links TRBV5-6 to TRBJ1-5; D call uncertain. The germline V gene encodes CDR1 SGHDT and CDR2 YYEEEE. This CDR3 is 14 amino acids long. The germline V and J ends were trimmed by 3 bases and 3 bases, with 10 bases remaining between them. CDR3 DNA: TGTGCCAGCAGCTCGAGGGTGATCAATCAGCCCCAGCATTTT. Translation: CASSSRVINQPQHF.

The chain has TRBV5-8 and TRBJ2-5; 12 bases fit TRBD2. Germline V gene data show CDR1 as SGHTS and CDR2 as YDEGEE. Trimming at V came to 4 bases and at J to 4 bases, leaving 5 bases not matched to a gene. The CDR3 is made up of 15 amino acids. The DNA of the CDR3 is TGTGCCAGCAGCCGACGACTAGCGGGAGTAGAGACCCAGTACTTC. Translation: CASSRRLAGVETQYF. Together with reference TRBV5-8 and TRBJ2-5, the CDR3 gives the full variable domain: EAGVTQSPTHLIKTRGQQATLRCSPISGHTSVYWYQQALGLGLQFLLWYDEGEERNRGNFPPRFSGRQFPNYSSELNVNALELEDSALYLCASSRRLAGVETQYFGPGTRLLVL.

The CDR3 DNA sequence: TGTGCCAGCAGCTTGACCGGGACAGGGGTTGGCTACACCTTC. Protein: CASSLTGTGVGYTF. The chain has TRBV11-2 and TRBJ1-2; 10 bases match TRBD1. From germline, CDR1 is SGHAT and CDR2 FQNNGV. V gave up 3 bases and J gave up 7 bases; unmatched junction bases: 5. There are 14 residues in the CDR3. The whole variable domain, remainder taken from reference TRBV11-2 and TRBJ1-2, is EAGVAQSPRYKIIEKRQSVAFWCNPISGHATLYWYQQILGQGPKLLIQFQNNGVVDDSQLPKDRFSAERLKGVDSTLKIQPAKLEDSAVYLCASSLTGTGVGYTFGSGTRLTVV.

The chain couples TRBV11-2 to TRBJ2-2, with 7 bases identical to TRBD1. The CDR3 has 16 amino acids. From germline, CDR1 is SGHAT and CDR2 FQNNGV. With V trimmed by 5 bases and J by 7 bases, 13 bases remained unmatched. This CDR3 reads CASSPQGVGLGGELFF. The CDR3 DNA reads TGTGCCAGCAGCCCTCAGGGGGTCGGCCTTGGCGGGGAGCTGTTTTTT.

The J gene is TRBJ2-7, the V gene TRBV23-1; possibly TRBD2 for D (5 bases). TRBV23-1 falls under the ORF class, with uncertain function. Trimming pared 4 bases from V and 0 bases from J, leaving 16 bases between. This CDR3 spans 16 amino acids. The CDR3 spells CASSPRTFPGSYEQYF. CDR3 nucleotide sequence: TGCGCCAGCAGTCCAAGGACTTTTCCGGGCTCCTACGAGCAGTACTTC.

The rearrangement joins TRBV27 to TRBJ1-3; 9 nucleotides match TRBD1. The DNA end is more similar to TRBJ2-2, so the J call may be wrong. The CDR3 has 17 amino acids. Germline V gene lookup returns CDR1 MNHEY and CDR2 SMNVEV (reference sequence). CDR3 bases: TGTGCCAGCAGTTTGGGTCGAGGGGGACAGGGCACCGGGGAGCTGTTTTTT. Translated, it gives CASSLGRGGQGTGELFF.

The gene calls are TRBV6-5 and TRBJ2-7; TRBD2 agrees at 9 bases. Germline CDR1 reads MNHEY; CDR2 reads SVGAGI. V was clipped by 9 bases and J by 0 bases; unmatched bases: 3. This CDR3 has 13 residues. The CDR3 DNA is TGTGCCAGTAGCGGGAGCAACTCCTACGAGCAGTACTTC. It translates to CASSGSNSYEQYF.

The J gene is TRBJ2-1, the V gene TRBV19, with D perhaps TRBD1 (5 bases). Germline CDR1 LNHDA, CDR2 SQIVND (reference sequence). The length of the CDR3 is 13 residues. The V and J ends lost 7 bases and 8 bases respectively, with 15 bases between them. The CDR3 DNA reads as TGTGCCAGTAAGGGGCTTCGGTTGGATGAGCAGTTCTTC. This translates into CASKGLRLDEQFF.

This clone was recorded a few times. The rearrangement links TRBV5-1 to TRBJ2-7; 9 positions agree with TRBD1. Germline trimming cut 7 bases from V and 3 bases from J; bases unmatched to any gene: 5. Germline V lookup: CDR1 SGHRS, CDR2 YFSETQ. This CDR3 comprises 13 residues. In DNA, the CDR3 is TGCGCCAGCCGGGACAGGGCACTCTACGAGCAGTACTTC. This codes for CASRDRALYEQYF.

The chain employs TRBV5-1 and TRBJ2-2, with 7 bases that match TRBD2. The germline gives CDR1 SGHRS, CDR2 YFSETQ. The CDR3 runs 13 residues. The V and J ends lost 3 bases and 5 bases, in that order; junction bases with no gene match: 1. The CDR3 DNA reads TGCGCCAGCAGCTGGGGGGGGACCGGGGAGCTGTTTTTT. The encoded protein is CASSWGGTGELFF.

The chain's CDR3 is CASPNEQFF. CDR3 DNA sequence: TGTGCCAGCCCAAATGAGCAGTTCTTC. The gene calls are TRBV7-2 and TRBJ2-1, with D unresolved. CDR1 is SGHTA and CDR2 is FQGNSA in the germline V gene. V gave up 8 bases and J gave up 7 bases, with 3 bases separating them. The length of the CDR3 is 9 residues.

The genes are TRBV5-6 and TRBJ2-5; D might be TRBD1 (6 bases). The CDR3 has 14 amino acids. The germline CDR1 and CDR2 sequences are SGHDT and YYEEEE. Between the trimmed V and J ends, which lost 4 bases and 5 bases, there was a span of 15 bases. CDR3 bases: TGTGCCAGCAGCCCTTACAGGGATTGGGAGACCCAGTACTTC. This encodes CASSPYRDWETQYF.

This sequence joins TRBV19 and TRBJ1-5, with D possibly TRBD1 on 5 matching bases. V lost 5 bases to trimming and J lost 4 bases, with 9 bases between them. The length of the CDR3 is 13 residues. CDR1 and CDR2 from the germline V gene are LNHDA and SQIVND (reference sequence). Here the CDR3 reads CASSVQDNQPQHF. DNA for the CDR3: TGTGCCAGTAGTGTACAGGATAATCAGCCCCAGCATTTT.

The J gene is TRBJ2-3, the V gene TRBV30, with a weak D call TRBD1 (6 bases). The V end was cut by 4 bases, the J end by 4 bases, with 21 bases between. Germline V lookup: CDR1 GTSNPN, CDR2 SVGIG (reference sequence). The CDR3 runs 16 residues. The DNA of the CDR3 is TGTGCCTGGACGCTCACGGGGCGGCCAGGGGCAGATACGCAGTATTTT. Encoded protein: CAWTLTGRPGADTQYF.

This clone was detected only a few times. The chain joins TRBV10-3 to TRBJ1-6; 9 nucleotides align to TRBD1. Per germline, CDR1 ENHRY and CDR2 SYGVKD. The J segment lost 7 bases and the V segment lost 5 bases, leaving 9 bases of the junction unmatched. The CDR3 extends over 16 amino acids. The CDR3 DNA is TGTGCCATCAGTATTACCGGGACAGGGCCAAATTCACCCCTCCACTTT. This encodes CAISITGTGPNSPLHF.

The rearrangement links TRBV4-3 to TRBJ1-1, with D perhaps TRBD1 (6 bases). This CDR3 is built from 16 residues. The V and J ends lost 2 bases and 7 bases respectively, with 20 bases between them. Germline-derived CDR1 and CDR2 are LGHNA and YSLEER. Written as DNA, the CDR3 is TGCGCCAGCAGCCAACCTAGGATTCCGGGACATGATGAAGCTTTCTTT. Translating gives CASSQPRIPGHDEAFF.

V and J are TRBV19 and TRBJ1-1; TRBD1 agrees at 9 bases. Looked up from germline, CDR1 is LNHDA and CDR2 is SQIVND (reference sequence). The V and J ends lost 6 bases and 5 bases, in that order; junction bases with no gene match: 1. This CDR3 has 12 residues. CDR3 protein: CASRQGATEAFF. Written as DNA, the CDR3 is TGTGCCAGTAGACAGGGGGCAACTGAAGCTTTCTTT.

This clone turned up a few times. The CDR3 loop is CASSLTSLTQYF. The CDR3 bases are TGTGCCAGCAGCTTGACATCCCTTACGCAGTATTTT. The chain combines TRBV7-2 with TRBJ2-3, with no clear D. This CDR3 has 12 residues. Germline CDR1 SGHTA, CDR2 FQGNSA. V shed 3 bases and J shed 8 bases, with 9 bases lying between them.

This chain joins TRBV4-1 and TRBJ1-2; 10 bases agree with TRBD1. The CDR3 runs 18 residues. V lost 2 bases to trimming and J lost 6 bases; unmatched junction nucleotides: 15. Looked up from germline, CDR1 is MGHRA and CDR2 is YSYEKL. CDR3 nucleotide sequence: TGCGCCAGCAGCCAAAGGGGCCAGACAGGGGGCGGTTTAGATGGCTACACCTTC. This gives the protein CASSQRGQTGGGLDGYTF.

This clone was seen more than once but under ten times. This chain connects TRBV4-2 to TRBJ2-1, with D perhaps matching TRBD2 (5 bases). Per the germline V gene, CDR1 is LGHNA and CDR2 is YNFKEQ. This CDR3 region has 13 residues. V lost 4 bases and J lost 7, with 11 bases in between. The CDR3 sequence is CASSRGLGNEQFF. The CDR3 nucleotides read TGTGCCAGCAGCCGCGGACTTGGGAATGAGCAGTTCTTC.

The chain employs TRBV11-3 and TRBJ2-7; 7 positions match TRBD1. The CDR3 has 13 residues. The junction had 8 bases not matched to a gene; V was cut back by 5 bases and J by 7 bases. Germline V gives CDR1 SGHNT, CDR2 YENEEA. The CDR3 bases are TGTGCCAGCAGCAGAGACAGGGATGGAGAGCAGTACTTC. Translation gives CASSRDRDGEQYF. Looking up the rest from reference TRBV11-3 and TRBJ2-7 gives the full variable domain: EAGVVQSPRYKIIEKKQPVAFWCNPISGHNTLYWYLQNLGQGPELLIRYENEEAVDDSQLPKDRFSAERLKGVDSTLKIQPAELGDSAVYLCASSRDRDGEQYFGPGTRLTVT.

In the case of this clone: The junction does not match germline at one end; this may be a read error. In DNA form, the CDR3 reads TGTGCCAGCAGCCCGTATCGACAGTTCTCTGGGGCCAACGGCCTGACTTTC. The encoded protein is CASSPYRQFSGANGLTF. The rearrangement joins TRBV7-9 to TRBJ2-6, with D maybe TRBD1 (5 bases). The CDR3 runs to 17 residues. Germline CDR1 is SEHNR and CDR2 is FQNEAQ (reference sequence). The whole variable domain, remainder taken from reference TRBV7-9 and TRBJ2-6, is DTGVSQNPRHKITKRGQNVTFRCDPISEHNRLYWYRQTLGQGPEFLTYFQNEAQLEKSRLLSDRFSAERPKGSFSTLEIQRTEQGDSAMYLCASSPYRQFSGANGLTFGAGSRLTVL.